This TCR beta chain was identified during a study of T cells in Graves' hyperthyroidism and ophthalmopathy. Overall study findings and caveats: Expanded thyroid clonotypes (above 0.001) were mostly also found in blood.

Trimming removed 3 bases at V and 0 bases at J, with 16 bases between. CDR1 MNHEY and CDR2 SMNVEV come from the germline V gene (reference sequence). The CDR3 is 17 residues long. For this clonotype: Its antigen remains unidentified.

It was RNA transcripts that yielded the amplified TCR beta CDR3 regions. HTBI primers drove first-round RT-PCR of the TCR CDR3. TCRdb used MiXCR to reprocess the multiplex PCR reads, holding one entry per CDR3 protein. The sample shows around 500,000 distinct CDR3 sequences, about 16% of them seen only once. A NOSPECS grade of at least 4, a Clinical Activity Score of at least 3 and duration under 3 months were recorded in ophthalmopathy patients. The sequencing input was blood. The genes are TRBV27 and TRBJ2-3; D may be TRBD1 (5 bases). This TCR was recovered from a woman aged 25 to 39 with Graves' ophthalmopathy. CDR3 nucleotide sequence: TGTGCCAGCAGTTTCCTGGGGCTTCGAGCTAGCACAGATACGCAGTATTTT. Translated: CASSFLGLRASTDTQYF.